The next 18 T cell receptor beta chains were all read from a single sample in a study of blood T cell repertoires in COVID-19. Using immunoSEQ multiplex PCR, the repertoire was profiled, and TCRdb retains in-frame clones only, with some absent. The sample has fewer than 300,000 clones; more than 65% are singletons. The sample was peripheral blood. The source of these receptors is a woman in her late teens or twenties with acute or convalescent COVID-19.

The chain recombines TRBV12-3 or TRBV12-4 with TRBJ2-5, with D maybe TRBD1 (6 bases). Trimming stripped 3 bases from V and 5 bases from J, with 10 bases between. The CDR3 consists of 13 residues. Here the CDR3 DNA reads TGTGCCAGCAGTTTGTATGGGGGCGAGACCCAGTACTTC. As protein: CASSLYGGETQYF.

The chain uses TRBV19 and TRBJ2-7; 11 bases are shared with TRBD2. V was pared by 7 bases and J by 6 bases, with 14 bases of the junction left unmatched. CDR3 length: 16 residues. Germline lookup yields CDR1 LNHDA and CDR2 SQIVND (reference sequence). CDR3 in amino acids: CASTSSGLAALGEQYF. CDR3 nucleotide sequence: TGTGCCAGTACCTCATCGGGACTAGCGGCCCTGGGCGAGCAGTACTTC.

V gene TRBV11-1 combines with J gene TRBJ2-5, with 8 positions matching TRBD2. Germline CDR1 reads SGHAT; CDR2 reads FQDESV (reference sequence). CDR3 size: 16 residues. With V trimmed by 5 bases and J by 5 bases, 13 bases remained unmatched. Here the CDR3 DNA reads TGTGCCAGCAGCCCAAAGAACACGGGACTAGGGGAGACCCAGTACTTC. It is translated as CASSPKNTGLGETQYF.

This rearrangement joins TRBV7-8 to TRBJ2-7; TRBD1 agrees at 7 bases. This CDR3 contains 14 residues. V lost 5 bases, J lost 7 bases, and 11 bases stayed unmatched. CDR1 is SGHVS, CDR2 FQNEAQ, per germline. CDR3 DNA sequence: TGTGCCAGCAGCCCGAGGGGACAGCTCCAAGAGCAGTACTTC. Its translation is CASSPRGQLQEQYF. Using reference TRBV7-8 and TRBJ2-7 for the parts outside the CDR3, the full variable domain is GAGVSQSPRYKVAKRGQDVALRCDPISGHVSLFWYQQALGQGPEFLTYFQNEAQLDKSGLPSDRFFAERPEGSVSTLKIQRTQQEDSAVYLCASSPRGQLQEQYFGPGTRLTVT.

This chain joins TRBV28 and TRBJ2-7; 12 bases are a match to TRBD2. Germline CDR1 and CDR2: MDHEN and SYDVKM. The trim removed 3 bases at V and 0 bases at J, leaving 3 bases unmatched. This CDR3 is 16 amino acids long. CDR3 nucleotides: TGTGCCAGCAGTTTGGGGGGACTAGCGGGCTCCTACGAGCAGTACTTC. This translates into CASSLGGLAGSYEQYF.

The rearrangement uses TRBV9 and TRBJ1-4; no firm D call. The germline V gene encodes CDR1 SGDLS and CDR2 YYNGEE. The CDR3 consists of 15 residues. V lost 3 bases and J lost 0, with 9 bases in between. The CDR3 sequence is CASSGSDATNEKLFF. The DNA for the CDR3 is TGTGCCAGCAGCGGCAGCGATGCAACTAATGAAAAACTGTTTTTT.

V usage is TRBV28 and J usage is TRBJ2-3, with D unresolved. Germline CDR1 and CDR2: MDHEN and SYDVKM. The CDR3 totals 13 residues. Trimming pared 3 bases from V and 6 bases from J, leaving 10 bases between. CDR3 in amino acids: CASSFIVVDTQYF. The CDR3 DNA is TGTGCCAGCAGTTTTATAGTTGTGGATACGCAGTATTTT.

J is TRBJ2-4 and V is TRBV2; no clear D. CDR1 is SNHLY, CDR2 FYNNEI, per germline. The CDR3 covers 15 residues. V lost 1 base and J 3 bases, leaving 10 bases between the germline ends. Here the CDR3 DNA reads TGTGCCAGCAGTGAAGAAGTCCCGGGCAAAAACATTCAGTACTTC. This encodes CASSEEVPGKNIQYF. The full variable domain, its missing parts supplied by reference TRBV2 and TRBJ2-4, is EPEVTQTPSHQVTQMGQEVILRCVPISNHLYFYWYRQILGQKVEFLVSFYNNEISEKSEIFDDQFSVERPDGSNFTLKIRSTKLEDSAMYFCASSEEVPGKNIQYFGAGTRLSVL.

CDR3 bases: TGTGCCAGCAGGGAACAAGGGGGCCGCGCGGAAGCTTTCTTT. Protein: CASREQGGRAEAFF. This sequence joins TRBV28 and TRBJ1-1, with 7 positions matching TRBD1. The CDR3 covers 14 residues. Germline assignment: CDR1 MDHEN and CDR2 SYDVKM. The V and J ends lost 6 bases and 8 bases, in that order; junction bases with no gene match: 12. Looking up the rest from reference TRBV28 and TRBJ1-1 gives the full variable domain: DVKVTQSSRYLVKRTGEKVFLECVQDMDHENMFWYRQDPGLGLRLIYFSYDVKMKEKGDIPEGYSVSREKKERFSLILESASTNQTSMYLCASREQGGRAEAFFGQGTRLTVV.

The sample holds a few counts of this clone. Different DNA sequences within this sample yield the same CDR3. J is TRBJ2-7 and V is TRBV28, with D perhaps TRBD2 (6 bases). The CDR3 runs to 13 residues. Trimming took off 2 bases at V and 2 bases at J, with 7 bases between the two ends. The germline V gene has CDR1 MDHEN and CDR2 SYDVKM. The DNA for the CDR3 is TGTGCCAGCAGTTTAGGCGGGACCTACGAGCAGTACTTC. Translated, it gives CASSLGGTYEQYF.

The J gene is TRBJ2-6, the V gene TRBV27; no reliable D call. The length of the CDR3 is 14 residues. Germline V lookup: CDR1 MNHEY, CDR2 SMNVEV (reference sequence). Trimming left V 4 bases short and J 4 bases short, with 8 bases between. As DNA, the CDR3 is TGTGCCAGCAGTTCCCCCCAGGGGGCCAACGTCCTGACTTTC. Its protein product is CASSSPQGANVLTF.

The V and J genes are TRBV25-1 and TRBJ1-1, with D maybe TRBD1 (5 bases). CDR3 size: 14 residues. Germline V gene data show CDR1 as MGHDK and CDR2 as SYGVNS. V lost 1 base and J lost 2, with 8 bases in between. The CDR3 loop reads CASSEWGGNTEAFF. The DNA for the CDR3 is TGTGCCAGCAGTGAATGGGGGGGTAACACTGAAGCTTTCTTT.

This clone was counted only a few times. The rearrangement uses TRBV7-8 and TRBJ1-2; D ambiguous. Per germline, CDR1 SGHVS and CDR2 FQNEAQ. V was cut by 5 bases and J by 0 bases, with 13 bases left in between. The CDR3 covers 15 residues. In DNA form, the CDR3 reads TGTGCCAGCAGCCCAACATTGGCAGCTAACTATGGCTACACCTTC. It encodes CASSPTLAANYGYTF.

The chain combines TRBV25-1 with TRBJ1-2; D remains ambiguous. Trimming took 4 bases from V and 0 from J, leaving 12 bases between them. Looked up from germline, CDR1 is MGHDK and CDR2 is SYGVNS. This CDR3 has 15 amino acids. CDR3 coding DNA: TGTGCCAGCAGTGCCCCGGGAACCGCTAACTATGGCTACACCTTC. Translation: CASSAPGTANYGYTF.

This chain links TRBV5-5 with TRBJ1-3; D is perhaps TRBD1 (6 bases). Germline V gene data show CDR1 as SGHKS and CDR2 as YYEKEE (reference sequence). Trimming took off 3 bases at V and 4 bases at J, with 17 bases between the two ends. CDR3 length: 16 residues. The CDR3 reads CASSWGGPSLGNTIYF. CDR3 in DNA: TGTGCCAGCAGCTGGGGGGGCCCTTCTTTGGGAAACACCATATATTTT.

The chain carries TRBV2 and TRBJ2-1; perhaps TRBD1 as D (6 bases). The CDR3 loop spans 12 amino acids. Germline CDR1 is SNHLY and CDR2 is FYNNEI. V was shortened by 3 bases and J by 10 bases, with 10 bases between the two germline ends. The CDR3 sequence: CASSDSRGEQFF. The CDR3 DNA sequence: TGTGCCAGCAGTGACTCAAGGGGGGAGCAGTTCTTC. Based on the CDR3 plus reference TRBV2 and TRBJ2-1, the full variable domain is EPEVTQTPSHQVTQMGQEVILRCVPISNHLYFYWYRQILGQKVEFLVSFYNNEISEKSEIFDDQFSVERPDGSNFTLKIRSTKLEDSAMYFCASSDSRGEQFFGPGTRLTVL.

The CDR3 reads CASSSWAYGYTF. The CDR3 region has the DNA TGTGCCAGCAGTTCTTGGGCCTATGGCTACACCTTC. The chain links TRBV28 to TRBJ1-2; D unresolved. CDR1 is MDHEN, CDR2 SYDVKM, per germline. The CDR3 spans 12 residues. Trimming cost V 4 bases and J 4 bases, with 7 bases left between them.

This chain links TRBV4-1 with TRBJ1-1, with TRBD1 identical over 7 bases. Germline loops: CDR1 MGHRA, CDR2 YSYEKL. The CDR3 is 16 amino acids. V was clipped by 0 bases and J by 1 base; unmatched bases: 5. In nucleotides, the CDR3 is TGCGCCAGCAGCCAAGAAGGTACAGGGGCGAACACTGAAGCTTTCTTT. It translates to CASSQEGTGANTEAFF.